This paragraph covers one TCR beta chain sequence. CDR3 size: 13 residues. Trimming removed 8 bases from V and 6 bases from J, with 16 bases in between. The data originate from a study of blood T cell repertoires in COVID-19. The wider study: Acute and convalescent COVID-19 specimens originated in the United States, Italy and Spain. PBMCs, B-cell-depleted T cells, or T cells provided the cDNA or gDNA that made up the material.

Authors' data handling: Amplification of reference gene primers was used by the study to estimate nucleated cell counts. Clones were read by immunoSEQ multiplex PCR, and TCRdb kept only the in-frame ones, dropping some. V and J calls plus clone size are reproduced from that table; the DNA served to infer D and trimming. The table includes about 41,000 clones, over 75% detected once. The chain is built from TRBV12-3 or TRBV12-4 and TRBJ1-2, with D tentatively TRBD1 (5 bases). Specimen: peripheral blood. The source is a woman aged 80 or older with acute or convalescent COVID-19. CDR3 in DNA: TGTGCCAGCGGGGCGGACCGCTTCGATGGCTACACCTTC. It yields the protein CASGADRFDGYTF.